This T cell receptor beta chain originates from a study of CD8+ T cells in alopecia areata. Of note for this clone: As yet, its antigen is unknown.

Regarding the study as a whole: Patients shared TCRs less clearly than mice did, possibly for HLA-related reasons.

Specimens obtained from alopecia areata patients comprised lesional scalp punch biopsies and peripheral blood. Germline V lookup: CDR1 SGHDT, CDR2 YYEEEE. The CDR3 runs 15 residues. V was pared by 4 bases and J by 3 bases, with 16 bases between. Reverse transcribed after extraction, RNA yielded cDNA as the sequencing template. Sequenced by immunoSEQ multiplex PCR; TCRdb stores in-frame clones only, minus some. This sample has some 120,000 clones, with less than 50% found just once. The clonotype was recovered from a human donor with alopecia areata. The rearrangement uses TRBV5-6 and TRBJ1-1; D is perhaps TRBD1 (5 bases). Sequenced: NKG2D-low CD8+ T cells sorted from blood. The CDR3 coding sequence is TGTGCCAGCAGCCTAACCCATGGGGGAGACACTGAAGCTTTCTTT. Its protein product is CASSLTHGGDTEAFF.